The clone carrying this TCR beta chain has at least ten counts. As yet, its antigen is unknown. The entry originates in a study of glioma-infiltrating T cells. This CDR3 spans 15 amino acids. V gave up 5 bases and J gave up 0 bases; unmatched junction bases: 4. Germline-derived CDR1 and CDR2 are LNHDA and SQIVND (reference sequence). Using RNA template, CDR3s of TCR alpha and beta were amplified with iRepertoire arm-PCR. TCRdb re-analysed the multiplex PCR reads in MiXCR, keeping a single row per CDR3 protein. The sample includes around 93,000 distinct CDR3 sequences, around 42% of them seen just once. Points from the study as a whole: CDR3 overlap between tissue and blood was very small. Gliomas, especially low-grade, showed above-expected tissue-blood divergence; non-neoplastic patients showed below.

The V and J genes are TRBV19 and TRBJ2-1; TRBD2 matches at 7 bases. The receptor was isolated from a human donor with low-grade glioma or glioblastoma, undergoing nonglioma brain surgery, or in good health (not recorded which). The sample was glioma tissue, nonneoplastic brain tissue, or PBMCs (not recorded which). CDR3 sequence (DNA): TGTGCCAGTAGTCTAGCGGTGGACTCCTACAATGAGCAGTTCTTC. Translating gives CASSLAVDSYNEQFF.